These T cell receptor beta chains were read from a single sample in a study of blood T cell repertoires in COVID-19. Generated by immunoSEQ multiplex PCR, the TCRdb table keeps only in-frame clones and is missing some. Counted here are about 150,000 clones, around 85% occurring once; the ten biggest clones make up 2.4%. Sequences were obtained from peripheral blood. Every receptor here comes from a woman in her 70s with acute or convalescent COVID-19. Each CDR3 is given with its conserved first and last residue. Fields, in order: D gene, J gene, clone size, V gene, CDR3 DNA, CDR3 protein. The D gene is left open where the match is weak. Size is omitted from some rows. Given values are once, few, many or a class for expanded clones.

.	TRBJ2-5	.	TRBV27	TGTGCCAGCAGTTCCTTCAGCGGGTTGGAGACCCAGTACTTC	CASSSFSGLETQYF
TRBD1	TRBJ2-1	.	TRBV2	TGTGCCAGCAGTCCCGGGACAGGGTATGAGCAGTTCTTC	CASSPGTGYEQFF
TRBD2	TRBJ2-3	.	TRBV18	TGTGCCAGCTCACTTTTGGGGACTACCGCGGGAGATACGCAGTATTTT	CASSLLGTTAGDTQYF
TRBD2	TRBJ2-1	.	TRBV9	TGTGCCAGCAGCGAGAGGACTAGCGGGTACAATGAGCAGTTCTTC	CASSERTSGYNEQFF
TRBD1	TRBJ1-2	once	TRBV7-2	TGTGCCAGCAGCTTAGTTGGGACAGGCAATAACTATGGCTACACCTTC	CASSLVGTGNNYGYTF
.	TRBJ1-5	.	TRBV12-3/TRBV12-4	TGTGCCAGCAGTTTAGCGAGTTACCAGCCCCAGCATTTT	CASSLASYQPQHF
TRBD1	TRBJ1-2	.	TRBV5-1	TGCGCCAGCAGCGTTAAAGGGGGCCCAGATGGCTACACCTTC	CASSVKGGPDGYTF
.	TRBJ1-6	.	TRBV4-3	TGCGCCAGCAGCTACCAAGAGTATAATTCACCCCTCCACTTT	CASSYQEYNSPLHF
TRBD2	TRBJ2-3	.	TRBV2	TGTGCCAGCAGTGAAACTAGGACTAGCGGGGGAACCAGCACAGATACGCAGTATTTT	CASSETRTSGGTSTDTQYF
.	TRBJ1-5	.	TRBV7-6	TGTGCCAGCGGGGGGGAACCGGCGAGCAATCAGCCCCAGCATTTT	CASGGEPASNQPQHF
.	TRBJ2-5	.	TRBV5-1	TGCGCCAGCAGCTTGATAACCTTAGCCGCGGAGACCCAGTACTTC	CASSLITLAAETQYF
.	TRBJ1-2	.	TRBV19	TGTGCCAGTAGGTCCGCGGGAGGAGGGTTCTATGGCTACACCTTC	CASRSAGGGFYGYTF
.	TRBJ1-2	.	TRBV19	TGTGCCAGTAGTATTCGGAGCAGCTCCTATGGCTACACCTTC	CASSIRSSSYGYTF
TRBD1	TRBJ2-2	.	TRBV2	TGTGCCAGCAGTGAGGGACAGGCGAACACCGGGGAGCTGTTTTTT	CASSEGQANTGELFF
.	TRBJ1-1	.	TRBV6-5	TGTGCCAGCAGTTCTATCACGAACACTGAAGCTTTCTTT	CASSSITNTEAFF
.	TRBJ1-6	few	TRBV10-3	TGTGCCATCAGACAGGCCTATAATTCACCCCTCCACTTT	CAIRQAYNSPLHF
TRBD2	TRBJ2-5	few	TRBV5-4	TGTGCCAGCAGCCTAGCGGGGGTCGGAGAGACCCAGTACTTC	CASSLAGVGETQYF
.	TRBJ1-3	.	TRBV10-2	TGCGCCAGTTCGGGAGCTGGAAACACCATATATTTT	CASSGAGNTIYF
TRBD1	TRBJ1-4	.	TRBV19	TGTGCCAGTAGCAAGGGGGCGTTTAATGAAAAACTGTTTTTT	CASSKGAFNEKLFF
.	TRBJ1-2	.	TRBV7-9	TGTGCCAGCAGCTTAGTTAGTGGTGGCTACACCTTC	CASSLVSGGYTF
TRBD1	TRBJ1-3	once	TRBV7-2	TGTGCCAGCAGCATATCCGGGACAGGCGGCTCTGGAAACACCATATATTTT	CASSISGTGGSGNTIYF
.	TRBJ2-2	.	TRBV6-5	TGTGCCAGCAATGGCGGGGCTATTTTCGGGGAGCTGTTTTTT	CASNGGAIFGELFF
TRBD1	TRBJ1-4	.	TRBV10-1	TGCGCCAGCAGTGCCTACATGACAGGGCCAACTAATGAAAAACTGTTTTTT	CASSAYMTGPTNEKLFF
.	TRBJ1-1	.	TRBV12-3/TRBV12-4	TGTGCCAGCACCCCCCGTGTCACTGAAGCTTTCTTT	CASTPRVTEAFF
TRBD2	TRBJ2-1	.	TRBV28	TGTGCCAGCAGTTGGGGGGGGGTGTCCCTCTACAATGAGCAGTTCTTC	CASSWGGVSLYNEQFF
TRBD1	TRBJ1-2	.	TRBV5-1	TGCGCCAGCAGCGGGGGACAGGGGTCTACCTATGGCTACACCTTC	CASSGGQGSTYGYTF
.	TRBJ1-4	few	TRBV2	TGTGCCAGCAGTGACCCAAGGACAGTCCGCAACCCTTATAATGAAAAACTGTTTTTT	CASSDPRTVRNPYNEKLFF
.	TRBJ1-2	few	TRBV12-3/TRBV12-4	TGTGCCAGCAGTTTAGTTTCACGGGGTGGCTACACCTTC	CASSLVSRGGYTF
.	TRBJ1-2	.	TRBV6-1	TGTGCCAGCAGTGAAGAGGGACATCGTCACTATGGCTACACCTTC	CASSEEGHRHYGYTF
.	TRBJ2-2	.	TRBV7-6	TGTGCCAGCAGCTTACGGCCAGGGGGCGGGAGCGGGGAGCTGTTTTTT	CASSLRPGGGSGELFF
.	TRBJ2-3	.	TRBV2	TGTGCCAGCAGGGCCAGGAGGGAGGGCACAGATACGCAGTATTTT	CASRARREGTDTQYF
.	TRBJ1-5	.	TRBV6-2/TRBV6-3	TGTGCCAGCAGCTCCCAATCAGACACCATCTTCCGTCAGCCCCAGCATTTT	CASSSQSDTIFRQPQHF
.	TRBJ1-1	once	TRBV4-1	TGCGCCAGCAGCAGGCAGGAGAACACTGAAGCTTTCTTT	CASSRQENTEAFF
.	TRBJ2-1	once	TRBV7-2	TGTGCCAGCAGCTTATCGGGTAGCAGGGGTGGTGAGCAGTTCTTC	CASSLSGSRGGEQFF
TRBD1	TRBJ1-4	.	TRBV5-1	TGCGCCAGCAGCTTTCAGGGGGCTGCTAATGAAAAACTGTTTTTT	CASSFQGAANEKLFF
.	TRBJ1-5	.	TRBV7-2	TGTGCCAGCAGCCGGGGGGGTGGAAATCAGCCCCAGCATTTT	CASSRGGGNQPQHF
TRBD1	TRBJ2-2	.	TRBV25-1	TGTGCCAGCAGACAGGGACAGGCGAACACCGGGGAGCTGTTTTTT	CASRQGQANTGELFF
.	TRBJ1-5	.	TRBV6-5	TGTGCCAGCAGTAAATGGGGGGGCACGCAGCCCCAGCATTTT	CASSKWGGTQPQHF
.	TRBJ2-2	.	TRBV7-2	TGTGCCAGCAGCTTACGACAAAACACCGGGGAGCTGTTTTTT	CASSLRQNTGELFF
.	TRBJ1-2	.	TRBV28	TGTGCCAGCAGCGGACAGTATGGCTACACCTTC	CASSGQYGYTF
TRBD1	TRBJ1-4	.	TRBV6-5	TGTGCCAGCAGAGCGCCGGGACAGGGTAATGAAAAACTGTTTTTT	CASRAPGQGNEKLFF
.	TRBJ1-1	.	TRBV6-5	TGTGCCAGCACCCCCGTCTTCGGGAGCGGAGGAGCTTTCTTT	CASTPVFGSGGAFF
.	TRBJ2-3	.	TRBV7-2	TGTGCCAGCAGGGGAAGGGGAAGAACAGATACGCAGTATTTT	CASRGRGRTDTQYF
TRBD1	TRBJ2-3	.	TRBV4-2	TGTGCCAGCAGCCACCAAGACTCCCGGGACAGGGGTACAGATACGCAGTATTTT	CASSHQDSRDRGTDTQYF
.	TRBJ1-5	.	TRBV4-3	TGCGCCAGCAGCCAAGTTGCAGGGTCGTTGCCCCAGCATTTT	CASSQVAGSLPQHF
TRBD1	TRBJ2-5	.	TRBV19	TGTGCCAGTAGTATCGGGACAGGGGGAAGAGAGACCCAGTACTTC	CASSIGTGGRETQYF
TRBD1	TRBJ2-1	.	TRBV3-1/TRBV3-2	TGTGCCAGCAGAGGACAGGGCTCCTACAATGAGCAGTTCTTC	CASRGQGSYNEQFF
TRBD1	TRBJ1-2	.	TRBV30	TGTGCCTGGACAACGCAGGGGGTAGGATATGGCTACACCTTC	CAWTTQGVGYGYTF
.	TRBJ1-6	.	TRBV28	TGTGCCAGCATCAGGGGTGGGACCTATAATTCACCCCTCCACTTT	CASIRGGTYNSPLHF
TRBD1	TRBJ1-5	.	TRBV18	TGTGCCAGCTCACCCACAGGGGTCGGGAGGGGCAATCAGCCCCAGCATTTT	CASSPTGVGRGNQPQHF
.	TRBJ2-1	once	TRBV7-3	TGTGCCAGCAGCTTAGGCTTTGCCGATGAGCAGTTCTTC	CASSLGFADEQFF
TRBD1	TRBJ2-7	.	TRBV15	TGTGCCACCAGCAGAGAAGAGAGGACAGGGAAGGACGAGCAGTACTTC	CATSREERTGKDEQYF
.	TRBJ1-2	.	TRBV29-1	TGCAGCGTTGACCCGGTCGGGGGAGCTAACTATGGCTACACCTTC	CSVDPVGGANYGYTF
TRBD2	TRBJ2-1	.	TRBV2	TGTGCCAGCAGTGATGGGGGGGATGAGCAGTTCTTC	CASSDGGDEQFF
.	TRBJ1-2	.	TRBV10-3	TGTGCCATCAGTTTACAGGGAGATGATGGCTACACCTTC	CAISLQGDDGYTF
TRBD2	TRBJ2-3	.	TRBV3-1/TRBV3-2	TGTGCCAGCAGCCGAAGCGGGGGGGTGGGCGATACGCAGTATTTT	CASSRSGGVGDTQYF
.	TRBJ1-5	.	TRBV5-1	TGCGCCAGCAGCTTGAACGGGGATAGCAATCAGCCCCAGCATTTT	CASSLNGDSNQPQHF
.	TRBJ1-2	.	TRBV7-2	TGTGCCAGCAGCTTTGATTTTGGCCCGGGGAGGAATGGCTACACCTTC	CASSFDFGPGRNGYTF
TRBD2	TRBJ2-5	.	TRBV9	TGTGCCAGCAGCCCTCGACTAGCGGCAGAGACCCAGTACTTC	CASSPRLAAETQYF
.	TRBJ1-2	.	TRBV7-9	TGTGCCAGCAGCTTAGAGTTCCCGTCGAGCTATGGCTACACCTTC	CASSLEFPSSYGYTF